The 27 T cell receptor beta chains below were found in one sample sequenced in a study of cytomegalovirus exposure and HLA in healthy donors. The table came from immunoSEQ multiplex PCR; TCRdb's copy has only in-frame clones and leaves some out. The data show about 150,000 clones, approximately 91% seen once. Sequencing used PBMCs. All receptors come from a woman between 18 and 30 years old in good health and CMV-seropositive.

This clone showed up just a few times. This sequence joins TRBV10-3 and TRBJ2-3; 7 bases map to TRBD2. This CDR3 spans 14 amino acids. The V gene end was trimmed by 3 bases and the J gene end by 4 bases; junction bases not matched to a gene: 4. CDR1 is ENHRY and CDR2 is SYGVKD in the germline V gene. CDR3 sequence reads: CAISESRGADTQYF. Written as DNA, the CDR3 is TGTGCCATCAGTGAAAGCCGGGGGGCAGATACGCAGTATTTT.

This clone has a single count. CDR3 sequence reads: CASSQVWQMNTEAFF. In DNA form, the CDR3 reads TGTGCCAGCAGCCAAGTATGGCAGATGAACACTGAAGCTTTCTTT. The V and J genes are TRBV4-2 and TRBJ1-1; unclear D gene. From germline, CDR1 is LGHNA and CDR2 YNFKEQ. The CDR3 length is 15 residues. V was clipped by 1 base and J by 0 bases, with 9 bases between them.

The chain combines TRBV7-9 with TRBJ1-5; D is uncertain. The CDR3 covers 11 residues. The germline V gene has CDR1 SEHNR and CDR2 FQNEAQ (reference sequence). Deletions cut 5 bases from V and 9 bases from J, with 8 bases between. In nucleotides, the CDR3 is TGTGCCAGCAGCCTTACTCGGCCCCAGCATTTT. Translated, it gives CASSLTRPQHF. The whole variable domain, filled in from reference TRBV7-9 and TRBJ1-5, reads DTGVSQNPRHKITKRGQNVTFRCDPISEHNRLYWYRQTLGQGPEFLTYFQNEAQLEKSRLLSDRFSAERPKGSFSTLEIQRTEQGDSAMYLCASSLTRPQHFGDGTRLSIL.

In its sample, this clone was seen a few times. The gene calls are TRBV11-3 and TRBJ2-7, with no clear D. The germline V gene has CDR1 SGHNT and CDR2 YENEEA. Trimming pared 6 bases from V and 3 bases from J, leaving 12 bases between. The length of the CDR3 is 13 residues. Here the CDR3 reads CASRGRRNYEQYF. CDR3 in DNA: TGTGCCAGCAGGGGCCGCAGGAACTACGAGCAGTACTTC.

The chain uses TRBV5-4 and TRBJ2-1, with D maybe TRBD2 (6 bases). V shed 3 bases and J shed 6 bases, with 10 bases lying between them. The CDR3 covers 13 residues. Germline-derived CDR1 and CDR2 are SGHNT and YYREEE (reference sequence). CDR3 region: CASSSWTINEQFF. The CDR3 coding sequence is TGTGCCAGCAGCTCCTGGACTATCAATGAGCAGTTCTTC.

V and J are TRBV7-3 and TRBJ2-2; TRBD2 aligns across 11 bases. V trimming: 0 bases; J trimming: 2 bases; junction bases outside the gene matches: 2. Germline values: CDR1 SGHTA, CDR2 FQGTGA. The CDR3 contains 17 residues. The CDR3 spells CASSLTTSGANTGELFF. For the CDR3, the DNA is TGTGCCAGCAGCTTAACGACTAGCGGGGCAAACACCGGGGAGCTGTTTTTT.

This clone is a singleton in its sample. V is TRBV14 and J is TRBJ2-7; D might be TRBD2 (5 bases). V lost 3 bases to trimming and J lost 7 bases, with 13 bases between them. There are 13 residues in the CDR3. The germline gives CDR1 SGHDN, CDR2 FVKESK. In DNA form, the CDR3 reads TGTGCCAGCAGCCAGCGTCTAGCCGGGGAGCAGTACTTC. Protein sequence: CASSQRLAGEQYF.

The chain is built from TRBV28 and TRBJ1-5; 9 bases are a match to TRBD1. V shed 4 bases, J shed 2 bases, and the junction held 3 bases outside the gene matches. The CDR3 contains 15 residues. CDR1 and CDR2 from the germline V gene are MDHEN and SYDVKM. DNA for the CDR3: TGTGCCAGCAGTTCGACAGGGGGTGGCAATCAGCCCCAGCATTTT. This sequence encodes CASSSTGGGNQPQHF. Supplemented by reference TRBV28 and TRBJ1-5, the full variable domain reads DVKVTQSSRYLVKRTGEKVFLECVQDMDHENMFWYRQDPGLGLRLIYFSYDVKMKEKGDIPEGYSVSREKKERFSLILESASTNQTSMYLCASSSTGGGNQPQHFGDGTRLSIL.

This rearrangement joins TRBV5-1 to TRBJ2-2, with a possible D match to TRBD1 (6 bases). Germline V gives CDR1 SGHRS, CDR2 YFSETQ. The V end was cut by 4 bases, the J end by 7 bases, with 17 bases between. The CDR3 is 15 amino acids. The DNA for the CDR3 is TGCGCCAGCAGCAGGGCAGGGGCGCAGAACGGGGAGCTGTTTTTT. Translated, it gives CASSRAGAQNGELFF.

This clone was counted a single time. This sequence joins TRBV10-3 and TRBJ2-3, with TRBD2 matching 9 bases. CDR3 length equals 14 residues. The germline CDR1 and CDR2 sequences are ENHRY and SYGVKD. Trimming removed 2 bases from V and 4 bases from J; junction bases left unmatched: 1. CDR3 bases: TGTGCCATCAGTGAGACTAGCGGGTCAGATACGCAGTATTTT. It translates to CAISETSGSDTQYF.

The chain couples TRBV11-3 to TRBJ1-2; possibly TRBD1 for D (6 bases). Germline V gene sequence: CDR1 SGHNT, CDR2 YENEEA. The V gene lost 5 bases and the J gene lost 4 bases, with 20 bases spanning the gap. The CDR3 extends over 16 amino acids. DNA for the CDR3: TGTGCCAGCAGCACTCTCCGGGGGGGCTCTTCCTATGGCTACACCTTC. Translating it yields CASSTLRGGSSYGYTF.

The chain couples TRBV27 to TRBJ2-1, with D possibly matching TRBD2 (5 bases). The CDR3 extends over 16 amino acids. From germline, CDR1 is MNHEY and CDR2 SMNVEV (reference sequence). Trimming pared 2 bases from V and 5 bases from J, leaving 16 bases between. CDR3 DNA sequence: TGTGCCAGCAGTTTAGCGGGTACGAACGGAAACAATGAGCAGTTCTTC. Protein product: CASSLAGTNGNNEQFF.

The chain's CDR3 is CASSLVRVREQYF. The CDR3 nucleotides are TGTGCCAGCAGCTTAGTACGGGTACGAGAGCAGTACTTC. The rearrangement links TRBV7-9 to TRBJ2-7, with D hard to call. CDR1 and CDR2 (germline): SEHNR, FQNEAQ (reference sequence). V lost 1 base and J 7 bases, leaving 11 bases between the germline ends. The length of the CDR3 is 13 residues.

The chain carries TRBV9 and TRBJ2-2; 9 bases agree with TRBD2. This CDR3 spans 14 amino acids. Germline values: CDR1 SGDLS, CDR2 YYNGEE. V lost 1 base and J lost 6; bases outside the gene matches: 1. The CDR3 DNA reads TGTGCCAGCAGCGTACGGACTAGCGCCGGGGAGCTGTTTTTT. Its protein product is CASSVRTSAGELFF. Full variable domain (outside the CDR3, taken from reference TRBV9 and TRBJ2-2): DSGVTQTPKHLITATGQRVTLRCSPRSGDLSVYWYQQSLDQGLQFLIQYYNGEERAKGNILERFSAQQFPDLHSELNLSSLELGDSALYFCASSVRTSAGELFFGEGSRLTVL.

The chain couples TRBV30 to TRBJ2-5; 10 positions match TRBD2. This CDR3 contains 15 residues. Germline V CDR1 and CDR2: GTSNPN, SVGIG (reference sequence). The V and J ends lost 1 base and 3 bases, in that order; junction bases with no gene match: 5. The CDR3 nucleotides are TGTGCCTGGAGTGGAACAGGACTAGCGGAAGAGACCCAGTACTTC. Its translation: CAWSGTGLAEETQYF.

This chain links TRBV4-3 with TRBJ1-4; tentative D call: TRBD1 (5 bases). Germline CDR1 reads LGHNA; CDR2 reads YSLEER. The CDR3 contains 17 residues. Trimming removed 0 bases from V and 4 bases from J, with 15 bases in between. The DNA of the CDR3 is TGCGCCAGCAGCCAAGACGTCAGGGCAGGATTTAATGAAAAACTGTTTTTT. Amino acids: CASSQDVRAGFNEKLFF.

The chain combines TRBV11-2 with TRBJ2-7; TRBD1 might be the D (6 bases). The germline V gene has CDR1 SGHAT and CDR2 FQNNGV. This CDR3 spans 18 amino acids. The V and J ends lost 5 bases and 1 base respectively, with 24 bases between them. The CDR3 DNA reads as TGTGCCAGCAGCAAACGTGGGTTACGACAGGATCATTCCTACGAGCAGTACTTC. Translated, it gives CASSKRGLRQDHSYEQYF.

The chain has TRBV5-1 and TRBJ2-7, with D possibly matching TRBD2 (5 bases). Deletions cut 3 bases from V and 7 bases from J, with 17 bases between. The CDR3 sequence is 14 residues long. Germline CDR1 and CDR2: SGHRS and YFSETQ. The CDR3 sequence is CASSSSVSSGEQYF. As DNA, the CDR3 is TGCGCCAGCAGCTCCTCTGTCTCCTCGGGAGAGCAGTACTTC.

The chain is built from TRBV6-5 and TRBJ2-1; TRBD2 aligns across 13 bases. CDR3 length equals 16 residues. CDR1 and CDR2 from the germline V gene are MNHEY and SVGAGI. Losses at the gene ends were 2 bases for V and 7 bases for J; bases not matched to a gene: 5. CDR3 protein: CASSYRWTSGRNEQFF. The CDR3 DNA follows: TGTGCCAGCAGTTACCGATGGACTAGCGGGAGAAATGAGCAGTTCTTC.

The chain recombines TRBV2 with TRBJ2-5; TRBD1 matches 8 bases. The CDR3 covers 14 residues. Germline-derived CDR1 and CDR2 are SNHLY and FYNNEI. The ends lost 6 bases at V and 3 bases at J; junction bases unmatched: 6. This CDR3 is CASSRGTGEETQYF. In nucleotides, the CDR3 is TGTGCCAGCAGCCGGGGGACAGGAGAAGAGACCCAGTACTTC.

The J gene is TRBJ2-1, the V gene TRBV30; TRBD2 aligns across 7 bases. Losses at the gene ends were 0 bases for V and 3 bases for J; bases not matched to a gene: 5. Germline CDR1 is GTSNPN and CDR2 is SVGIG (reference sequence). The CDR3 consists of 15 residues. CDR3 sequence: CAWSVGGGDYNEQFF. CDR3 in DNA: TGTGCCTGGAGTGTGGGCGGGGGAGACTACAATGAGCAGTTCTTC.

The V and J genes are TRBV12-5 and TRBJ1-2; TRBD1 is a possible D gene (5 bases). The germline V gene encodes CDR1 LGHNT and CDR2 FRNRAP. CDR3 length equals 16 residues. Trimming took 3 bases from V and 4 from J, leaving 18 bases between them. The CDR3 loop reads CASGLPPGRGSYGYTF. The CDR3 DNA sequence: TGTGCTAGTGGTTTACCTCCGGGTCGGGGGAGCTATGGCTACACCTTC.

This rearrangement joins TRBV4-1 to TRBJ2-1, with D maybe TRBD2 (6 bases). The length of the CDR3 is 13 residues. Trimming shortened V by 4 bases and J by 9 bases, and 13 bases separated the two germline ends. Germline values: CDR1 MGHRA, CDR2 YSYEKL. The CDR3 region is CASSLHSGSEQFF. CDR3 DNA: TGCGCCAGCAGCCTCCATAGCGGAAGTGAGCAGTTCTTC.

V usage is TRBV19 and J usage is TRBJ2-1; 12 bases match TRBD2. This CDR3 has 16 amino acids. Germline V gene lookup returns CDR1 LNHDA and CDR2 SQIVND (reference sequence). Losses at the gene ends were 4 bases for V and 2 bases for J; bases not matched to a gene: 3. The chain's CDR3 is CASSRLAGDPYNEQFF. CDR3 DNA sequence: TGTGCCAGTAGTAGACTAGCGGGAGATCCCTACAATGAGCAGTTCTTC.

This clone was counted between two and nine times. The chain couples TRBV11-3 to TRBJ1-3, with D possibly being TRBD1 (5 bases). V lost 1 base to trimming and J lost 0 bases, with 10 bases between them. The CDR3 runs to 16 residues. Per the germline V gene, CDR1 is SGHNT and CDR2 is YENEEA. CDR3 sequence reads: CASSLGTPRSGNTIYF. In DNA form, the CDR3 reads TGTGCCAGCAGCTTAGGGACACCTCGCTCTGGAAACACCATATATTTT.

This rearrangement joins TRBV27 to TRBJ2-2; TRBD2 aligns across 7 bases. The CDR3 sequence is 15 residues long. Germline V gene data show CDR1 as MNHEY and CDR2 as SMNVEV (reference sequence). The V and J ends lost 7 bases and 4 bases, in that order; junction bases with no gene match: 9. CDR3: CASKNMGGGTGELFF. The CDR3 DNA reads TGTGCCAGCAAAAATATGGGGGGGGGCACCGGGGAGCTGTTTTTT.

The chain links TRBV5-1 to TRBJ2-5; maybe TRBD2 (6 bases). CDR1 is SGHRS, CDR2 YFSETQ, per germline. Trimming removed 0 bases at V and 2 bases at J, with 11 bases between. This CDR3 is 15 amino acids long. In nucleotides, the CDR3 is TGCGCCAGCAGCTTGGCGGGGGAGATACAAGAGACCCAGTACTTC. This gives the protein CASSLAGEIQETQYF.